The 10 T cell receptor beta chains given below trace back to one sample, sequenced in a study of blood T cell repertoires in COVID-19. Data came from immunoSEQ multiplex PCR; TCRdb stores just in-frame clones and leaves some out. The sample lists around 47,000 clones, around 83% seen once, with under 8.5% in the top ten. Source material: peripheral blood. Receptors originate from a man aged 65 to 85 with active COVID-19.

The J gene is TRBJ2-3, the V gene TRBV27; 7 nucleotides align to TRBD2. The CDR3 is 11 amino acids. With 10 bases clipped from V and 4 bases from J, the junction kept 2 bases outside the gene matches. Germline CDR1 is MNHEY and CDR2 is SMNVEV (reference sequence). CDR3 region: CAMRGSDTQYF. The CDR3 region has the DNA TGTGCCATGCGGGGGTCAGATACGCAGTATTTT.

The CDR3 nucleotides are TGCGCCAGCAGCCGGCAGGGGGCGCCTAATGAAAAACTGTTTTTT. This gives the protein CASSRQGAPNEKLFF. The chain is built from TRBV4-1 and TRBJ1-4; 8 bases fit TRBD1. Germline V CDR1 and CDR2: MGHRA, YSYEKL. The CDR3 is 15 amino acids. The ends lost 4 bases at V and 3 bases at J; junction bases unmatched: 4.

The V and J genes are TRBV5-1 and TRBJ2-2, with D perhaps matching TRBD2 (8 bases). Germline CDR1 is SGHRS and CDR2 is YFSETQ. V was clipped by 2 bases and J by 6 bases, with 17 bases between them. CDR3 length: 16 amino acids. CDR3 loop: CASSLGGTAGAGELFF. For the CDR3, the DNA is TGCGCCAGCAGCTTAGGCGGGACAGCGGGGGCCGGGGAGCTGTTTTTT.

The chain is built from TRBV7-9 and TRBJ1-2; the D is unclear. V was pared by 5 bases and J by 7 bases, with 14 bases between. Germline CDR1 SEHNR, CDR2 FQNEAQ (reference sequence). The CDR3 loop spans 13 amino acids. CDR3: CASSPQIYRGYTF. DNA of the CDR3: TGTGCCAGCAGCCCCCAGATTTACCGTGGCTACACCTTC.

CDR3 sequence: CASSPDHRGRKQFF. The CDR3 DNA reads TGTGCCAGCTCACCAGACCACAGGGGGCGAAAACAGTTCTTC. The chain couples TRBV18 to TRBJ2-1; the match to TRBD1 covers 9 bases. In germline, CDR1 is KGHSH, CDR2 LQKENI. Losses at the gene ends were 2 bases for V and 13 bases for J; bases not matched to a gene: 9. The length of the CDR3 is 14 residues.

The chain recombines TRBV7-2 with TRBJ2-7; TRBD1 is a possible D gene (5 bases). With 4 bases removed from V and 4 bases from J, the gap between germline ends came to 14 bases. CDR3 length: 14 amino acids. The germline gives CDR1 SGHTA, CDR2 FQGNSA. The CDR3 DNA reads TGTGCCAGCAGCTGGACATCTCGGGTATACGAGCAGTACTTC. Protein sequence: CASSWTSRVYEQYF.

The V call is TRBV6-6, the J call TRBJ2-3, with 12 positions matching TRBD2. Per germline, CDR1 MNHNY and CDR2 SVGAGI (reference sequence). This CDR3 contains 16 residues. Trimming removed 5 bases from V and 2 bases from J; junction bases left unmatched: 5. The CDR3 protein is CASSRLAGVDTDTQYF. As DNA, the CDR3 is TGTGCCAGCAGTCGACTAGCGGGGGTCGACACAGATACGCAGTATTTT.

The CDR3 sequence is CASSRRQDQSSGNTIYF. The CDR3 region has the DNA TGTGCCAGCAGCCGTAGACAGGACCAAAGCTCTGGAAACACCATATATTTT. The chain recombines TRBV9 with TRBJ1-3, with D tentatively TRBD1 (6 bases). This CDR3 has 17 amino acids. The germline gives CDR1 SGDLS, CDR2 YYNGEE. The V gene lost 4 bases and the J gene lost 0 bases, with 17 bases spanning the gap.

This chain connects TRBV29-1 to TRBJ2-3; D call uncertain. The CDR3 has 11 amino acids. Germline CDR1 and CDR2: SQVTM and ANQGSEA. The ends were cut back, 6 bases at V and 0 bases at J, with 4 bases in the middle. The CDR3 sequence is CSVRSTDTQYF. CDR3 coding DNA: TGCAGCGTCAGAAGCACAGATACGCAGTATTTT.

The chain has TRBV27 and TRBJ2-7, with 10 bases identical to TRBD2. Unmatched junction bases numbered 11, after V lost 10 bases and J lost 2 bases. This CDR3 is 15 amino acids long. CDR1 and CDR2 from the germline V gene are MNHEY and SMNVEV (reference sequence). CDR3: CATAPAGGSPYEQYF. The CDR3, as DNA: TGTGCCACCGCTCCAGCGGGGGGGTCTCCCTACGAGCAGTACTTC.